These T cell receptor beta chains were read from a single sample in a study of regulatory T cells in long-lasting Graves disease. TCRdb used MiXCR to reprocess the multiplex PCR reads, holding one entry per CDR3 protein. The repertoire consists of roughly 500,000 distinct CDR3 sequences, with approximately 14% occurring once and the leading ten covering approximately 19%. These sequences were also reported in another study, on T cells in Graves' hyperthyroidism and ophthalmopathy.

The starting material was peripheral blood mononuclear cells (PBMCs), obtained at new diagnosis, from a patient treated with antithyroid drugs. Receptors originate from a woman aged 45-59 years with Graves disease. Both conserved end residues are part of each CDR3. A D gene is named only where the DNA matches it firmly. Not every row has a clone size; where given, it reads once, few, many or a size class.

>TRBJ2-2|TRBV9|few|NA
CASSALGWGPGELFF
TGTGCCAGCAGCGCCTTAGGATGGGGGCCCGGGGAGCTGTTTTTT
>TRBJ2-7|TRBV3-1|many|NA
CASSQNRGSEQYF
TGTGCCAGCAGCCAAAATAGGGGTTCCGAGCAGTACTTC
>TRBJ2-1|TRBV6-2/TRBV6-3|many|TRBD2
CASRDRGSGNSEQFF
TGTGCCAGCAGGGACCGGGGTAGCGGGAATAGTGAGCAGTTCTTC
>TRBJ2-1|TRBV7-6|many|NA
CASSLEAEGGTNEQFF
TGTGCCAGCAGCTTAGAAGCGGAAGGGGGGACCAATGAGCAGTTCTTC
>TRBJ2-7|TRBV7-9|many|TRBD1
CASSSFRDRGYEQYF
TGTGCCAGCAGCTCGTTCCGGGACAGGGGCTACGAGCAGTACTTC
>TRBJ2-5|TRBV28|NA|NA
CASSSQPYIKTQYF
TGTGCCAGCAGTTCCCAACCGTACATAAAGACCCAGTACTTC
>TRBJ1-2|TRBV20-1|NA|NA
CSARDDDRGYTF
TGCAGTGCTAGAGATGATGATAGGGGCTACACCTTC
>TRBJ1-1|TRBV5-1|NA|NA
CASSLIGVNTEAFF
TGCGCCAGCAGCTTGATAGGGGTGAACACTGAAGCTTTCTTT
>TRBJ2-7|TRBV2|many|TRBD1
CASGDRSYEQYF
TGTGCCAGCGGGGACAGGTCCTACGAGCAGTACTTC
>TRBJ2-2|TRBV7-7|NA|TRBD2
CASSSVRLAGGPDTGELFF
TGTGCTAGCAGCTCAGTCCGGCTAGCGGGAGGGCCGGACACCGGGGAGCTGTTTTTT
>TRBJ2-2|TRBV20-1|many|NA
CSASQQDNTGELFF
TGCAGTGCTAGTCAACAGGACAACACCGGGGAGCTGTTTTTT
>TRBJ1-2|TRBV5-1|few|NA
CASSLDPTFGYTF
TGCGCCAGCAGCTTGGATCCAACCTTCGGCTACACCTTC
>TRBJ2-1|TRBV7-9|many|TRBD2
CASSSQRPGLAGGPRDNEQFF
TGTGCCAGCAGCTCGCAACGACCGGGACTAGCGGGAGGGCCCCGGGACAATGAGCAGTTCTTC
>TRBJ2-1|TRBV6-2/TRBV6-3|many|NA
CASSYTVPSNGEQFF
TGTGCCAGCAGTTACACCGTCCCCAGCAACGGTGAGCAGTTCTTC
>TRBJ2-1|TRBV27|many|TRBD2
CASRGLAGTYNEQFF
TGTGCCAGCAGGGGACTAGCGGGAACCTACAATGAGCAGTTCTTC
>TRBJ1-1|TRBV5-1|few|TRBD1
CASSGGTGGTEAFF
TGCGCCAGCAGCGGTGGGACAGGGGGCACTGAAGCTTTCTTT